This TCR beta chain was obtained from a study of cytomegalovirus exposure and HLA in healthy donors. Looking at the study overall: Of some 410 genotyped donors, 81% grouped in the Caucasian-associated ancestry cluster.

This clone showed up just a few times. Its antigen is not identified. Study conclusions and caveats: Most of the TCR beta V segments (in an earlier analysis) were productive either about 90% or about 30% of the time. TCR beta V- and J-gene trimming was later associated with a missense DCLRE1C variant.

The PCR was carried out with 60 Vbeta primers and 13 Jbeta primers. Per the original data handling: Later work found tens of millions of unique TCR beta chains, with approximately 12 million shared. Only in-frame clones appear in the TCRdb table, and some are missing; sequencing was by immunoSEQ multiplex PCR. Clone size and the V and J calls come from that table; the DNA yielded D and trimming. The sample consists of around 140,000 clones, less than 80% of them appearing once. The V gene's germline CDR1 is MDHEN and CDR2 SYDVKM. The CDR3 loop spans 13 amino acids. V dropped 5 bases and J dropped 7; count of bases not matched to a gene: 6.

The clonotype originates from a female donor in good health and CMV-seropositive. The gene calls are TRBV28 and TRBJ2-5; 8 nucleotides match TRBD2. The sample taken for sequencing was PBMCs. CDR3 residues: CASSGPGLGTQYF. The CDR3 DNA reads TGTGCCAGCAGTGGTCCGGGACTAGGGACCCAGTACTTC.